This entry lists 27 T cell receptor beta chains sequenced from one sample in a study of blood T cell repertoires in COVID-19. Assay used: immunoSEQ multiplex PCR; TCRdb lists only in-frame clones, some missing. Here the sample spans about 66,000 clones, under 90% being singletons. Material: peripheral blood. All receptors come from a man between 60 and 70 years old with acute or convalescent COVID-19.

The chain employs TRBV27 and TRBJ2-7; D uncertain. Per germline, CDR1 MNHEY and CDR2 SMNVEV (reference sequence). Trimming removed 0 bases at V and 0 bases at J, with 3 bases between. The CDR3 is 13 residues long. The CDR3 region is CASSLSRSYEQYF. In nucleotides, the CDR3 is TGTGCCAGCAGTTTATCGCGCTCCTACGAGCAGTACTTC.

The chain recombines TRBV11-3 with TRBJ2-5, with 7 bases that match TRBD2. The CDR3 is made up of 15 amino acids. The germline CDR1 and CDR2 sequences are SGHNT and YENEEA. V lost 5 bases to trimming and J lost 4 bases; unmatched junction nucleotides: 10. CDR3 in DNA: TGTGCCAGCAGCCGGGGGGAAAGCCTGAGAGAGACCCAGTACTTC. It encodes CASSRGESLRETQYF.

The genes are TRBV3-1 (or the pseudogene TRBV3-2) and TRBJ1-6; possibly TRBD1 for D (5 bases). V shed 4 bases and J shed 9 bases, with 10 bases lying between them. This CDR3 contains 13 residues. Germline V gene sequence: CDR1 LGHDT, CDR2 YNNKEL (reference sequence). In DNA, the CDR3 is TGTGCCAGCAGCCTCCAGGGTGCTTCACCCCTCCACTTT. Protein sequence: CASSLQGASPLHF.

This chain connects TRBV7-2 to TRBJ2-1; TRBD2 agrees at 8 bases. Germline trimming cut 1 base from V and 10 bases from J; bases unmatched to any gene: 6. CDR1 is SGHTA and CDR2 is FQGNSA in the germline V gene. The CDR3 length is 14 residues. For the CDR3, the DNA is TGTGCCAGCAGCTTAGAATCGGGGGGGCGAGAGCAGTTCTTC. Translating gives CASSLESGGREQFF.

This clone came up once. The chain is built from TRBV5-4 and TRBJ2-7; D possibly corresponds to TRBD1 (6 bases). Trimming took off 4 bases at V and 3 bases at J, with 8 bases between the two ends. The CDR3 extends over 12 amino acids. Germline values: CDR1 SGHNT, CDR2 YYREEE (reference sequence). Written as DNA, the CDR3 is TGTGCCAGCAGCCCGACAGGCTACGAGCAGTACTTC. Its protein product is CASSPTGYEQYF.

CDR3 in amino acids: CASSFSGGYNEQFF. The CDR3 DNA reads as TGTGCCAGCAGCTTTAGCGGGGGGTACAATGAGCAGTTCTTC. This chain connects TRBV11-2 to TRBJ2-1; 10 bases map to TRBD2. Losses at the gene ends were 3 bases for V and 4 bases for J; bases not matched to a gene: 0. CDR3 length equals 14 residues. CDR1 is SGHAT, CDR2 FQNNGV, per germline.

This rearrangement joins TRBV5-1 to TRBJ1-5; possibly TRBD1 for D (5 bases). V lost 0 bases to trimming and J lost 5 bases, with 9 bases between them. The CDR3 spans 14 residues. Germline V gene sequence: CDR1 SGHRS, CDR2 YFSETQ. The CDR3 spells CASSLEGRDQPQHF. The CDR3 DNA sequence: TGCGCCAGCAGCTTGGAAGGCAGGGATCAGCCCCAGCATTTT. The entire variable domain, with the rest obtained from reference TRBV5-1 and TRBJ1-5, is as follows: KAGVTQTPRYLIKTRGQQVTLSCSPISGHRSVSWYQQTPGQGLQFLFEYFSETQRNKGNFPGRFSGRQFSNSRSEMNVSTLELGDSALYLCASSLEGRDQPQHFGDGTRLSIL.

The chain uses TRBV24-1 and TRBJ2-3; 8 bases align to TRBD2. V lost 6 bases and J lost 6; bases outside the gene matches: 4. Germline V gene lookup returns CDR1 KGHDR and CDR2 SFDVKD. This CDR3 region has 13 residues. The CDR3 here is CATSPGGTDTQYF. The CDR3 bases are TGTGCCACCAGTCCGGGAGGGACGGATACGCAGTATTTT.

The V and J genes are TRBV4-1 and TRBJ1-2; unclear D gene. The CDR3 consists of 14 residues. V was cut by 1 base and J by 4 bases, with 10 bases left in between. Germline CDR1 reads MGHRA; CDR2 reads YSYEKL. CDR3 loop: CASSQVTGIYGYTF. CDR3 bases: TGCGCCAGCAGCCAAGTGACGGGAATCTATGGCTACACCTTC.

In this sample, this clone turned up a few times. The chain links TRBV7-2 to TRBJ1-1; D remains ambiguous. The V gene's germline CDR1 is SGHTA and CDR2 FQGNSA. The CDR3 is 15 amino acids. V gave up 5 bases and J gave up 1 base, with 14 bases separating them. The CDR3: CASSPVPTGNTEAFF. DNA for the CDR3: TGTGCCAGCAGCCCGGTCCCGACGGGGAACACTGAAGCTTTCTTT.

This chain joins TRBV6-1 and TRBJ1-5; D may be TRBD1 (6 bases). CDR3 size: 13 residues. Germline-derived CDR1 and CDR2 are MNHNS and SASEGT. V was pared by 2 bases and J by 15 bases, with 17 bases between. CDR3 amino acids: CASSETRTARRHF. CDR3 in DNA: TGTGCCAGCAGTGAAACCCGGACAGCCCGTCGGCATTTT.

The V call is TRBV5-1, the J call TRBJ2-1; no reliable D call. Germline V CDR1 and CDR2: SGHRS, YFSETQ. The CDR3 is 15 residues long. With 5 bases removed from V and 0 bases from J, the gap between germline ends came to 12 bases. The CDR3 DNA reads TGCGCCAGCAGGGGCACCCTCAGCTCCTACAATGAGCAGTTCTTC. This codes for CASRGTLSSYNEQFF.

The genes are TRBV19 and TRBJ1-3; D call uncertain. The germline CDR1 and CDR2 sequences are LNHDA and SQIVND (reference sequence). The V gene lost 4 bases and the J gene lost 0 bases, with 4 bases spanning the gap. The CDR3 consists of 13 residues. The CDR3 here is CASSTRSGNTIYF. In DNA, the CDR3 is TGTGCCAGTAGTACGCGCTCTGGAAACACCATATATTTT.

This rearrangement joins TRBV7-6 to TRBJ1-3; tentatively, D is TRBD1 (5 bases). Trimming pared 5 bases from V and 0 bases from J, leaving 8 bases between. The CDR3 totals 14 residues. CDR1 is SGHVS and CDR2 is FNYEAQ in the germline V gene. The CDR3 nucleotides read TGTGCCAGCAGCCGACAGAGCTCTGGAAACACCATATATTTT. The encoded protein is CASSRQSSGNTIYF.

The chain combines TRBV11-2 with TRBJ2-1; TRBD1 aligns across 7 bases. This CDR3 is built from 13 residues. V lost 4 bases and J lost 5; bases outside the gene matches: 2. CDR1 and CDR2 (germline): SGHAT, FQNNGV. The CDR3 protein is CASSSGTDNEQFF. The CDR3 nucleotides are TGTGCCAGCAGCTCGGGGACAGACAATGAGCAGTTCTTC.

This CDR3 reads CASSYSRQGSGYTF. The CDR3 coding sequence is TGTGCCAGCAGTTACTCGAGACAGGGCTCGGGCTACACCTTC. The gene calls are TRBV6-6 and TRBJ1-2, with 7 bases matching TRBD1. Germline V gives CDR1 MNHNY, CDR2 SVGAGI (reference sequence). CDR3 size: 14 residues. V trimming: 0 bases; J trimming: 8 bases; junction bases outside the gene matches: 6.

The V gene is TRBV5-1, the J gene TRBJ1-5, with D uncertain. The ends were cut back, 5 bases at V and 7 bases at J, with 19 bases in the middle. CDR1 and CDR2 from the germline V gene are SGHRS and YFSETQ. This CDR3 has 15 residues. Here the CDR3 reads CASSPQVTTSQPQHF. The CDR3 nucleotides read TGCGCCAGCAGTCCTCAGGTTACGACGTCCCAGCCCCAGCATTTT.

This clone was observed a single time. The gene calls are TRBV7-2 and TRBJ2-7; 7 bases are a match to TRBD1. Germline values: CDR1 SGHTA, CDR2 FQGNSA. J gave up 2 bases and V 1 base, and 8 bases lay outside the gene matches. This CDR3 region has 16 residues. The CDR3 loop reads CASSLGGTVLPYEQYF. In DNA, the CDR3 is TGTGCCAGCAGCTTAGGGGGGACAGTTCTTCCCTACGAGCAGTACTTC.

The chain is built from TRBV13 and TRBJ1-4; D unclear. Trimming stripped 2 bases from V and 2 bases from J, with 9 bases between. Germline-derived CDR1 and CDR2 are PRHDT and FYEKMQ (reference sequence). The CDR3 contains 15 residues. The CDR3 DNA follows: TGTGCCAGCAGCTTAAATAGGCGGACTAATGAAAAACTGTTTTTT. Amino acid sequence: CASSLNRRTNEKLFF.

This chain joins TRBV11-2 and TRBJ1-1; D perhaps matches TRBD1 (6 bases). V was shortened by 2 bases and J by 5 bases, with 9 bases between the two germline ends. CDR3 length equals 13 residues. CDR1 and CDR2 (germline): SGHAT, FQNNGV. The DNA for the CDR3 is TGTGCCAGCAGCTTAACGAGGGGGACTGAAGCTTTCTTT. This codes for CASSLTRGTEAFF.

The chain is built from TRBV28 and TRBJ1-4; D remains ambiguous. The germline V gene has CDR1 MDHEN and CDR2 SYDVKM. V was trimmed by 4 bases and J by 0 bases, leaving 9 bases between them. The CDR3 is made up of 15 amino acids. The CDR3 loop reads CASSSEAATNEKLFF. In DNA, the CDR3 is TGTGCCAGCAGTTCTGAGGCGGCAACTAATGAAAAACTGTTTTTT.

This chain connects TRBV27 to TRBJ2-7, with 9 positions matching TRBD1. Germline lookup yields CDR1 MNHEY and CDR2 SMNVEV (reference sequence). V shed 7 bases and J 2 bases; nucleotides not matched to a gene: 3. The CDR3 is 13 amino acids. CDR3 bases: TGTGCCAGCAAACGACAGGGGGCCTACGAGCAGTACTTC. This codes for CASKRQGAYEQYF.

The J gene is TRBJ2-7, the V gene TRBV6-6, with TRBD2 identical over 7 bases. CDR3 size: 15 residues. The V segment lost 0 bases and the J segment 4 bases; nucleotides outside the gene matches: 6. Per germline, CDR1 MNHNY and CDR2 SVGAGI (reference sequence). The CDR3 DNA follows: TGTGCCAGCAGTTACTCGAGAGGGGAGGGTTACGAGCAGTACTTC. This sequence encodes CASSYSRGEGYEQYF.

The chain uses TRBV19 and TRBJ2-5; the D is unclear. The germline CDR1 and CDR2 sequences are LNHDA and SQIVND (reference sequence). The V end lost 2 bases, the J end lost 7 bases, and 8 bases lay between the germline ends. The length of the CDR3 is 12 residues. CDR3 nucleotides: TGTGCCAGTAGTATAACCTCGGGGACCCAGTACTTC. This translates into CASSITSGTQYF. The full variable domain, completed using reference TRBV19 and TRBJ2-5, is DGGITQSPKYLFRKEGQNVTLSCEQNLNHDAMYWYRQDPGQGLRLIYYSQIVNDFQKGDIAEGYSVSREKKESFPLTVTSAQKNPTAFYLCASSITSGTQYFGPGTRLLVL.

The CDR3 sequence is CASSLATDQPQHF. Written as DNA, the CDR3 is TGCGCCAGCAGCTTGGCGACAGATCAGCCCCAGCATTTT. The chain couples TRBV5-1 to TRBJ1-5; the D gene is possibly TRBD1 (5 bases). In germline, CDR1 is SGHRS, CDR2 YFSETQ. V was clipped by 0 bases and J by 5 bases, with 6 bases between them. The CDR3 length is 13 residues.

The rearrangement joins TRBV6-5 to TRBJ1-1; a possible D gene is TRBD1 (6 bases). Trimming took 4 bases from V and 11 from J, leaving 20 bases between them. The V gene's germline CDR1 is MNHEY and CDR2 SVGAGI. The CDR3 is 14 amino acids. The CDR3: CASSSRTGFLGAFF. In DNA, the CDR3 is TGTGCCAGCAGTTCCCGAACAGGGTTTCTCGGGGCTTTCTTT.

This clone was observed a handful of times. The rearrangement uses TRBV3-1 (or the pseudogene TRBV3-2) and TRBJ1-1; 7 bases fit TRBD1. CDR1 is LGHDT and CDR2 is YNNKEL in the germline V gene (reference sequence). V gave up 6 bases and J gave up 1 base; unmatched junction bases: 5. The CDR3 loop spans 14 amino acids. As DNA, the CDR3 is TGTGCCAGCAGGGACAGGTTTTCGAACACTGAAGCTTTCTTT. Residues: CASRDRFSNTEAFF.